This record covers a single T cell receptor (beta chain). Here immunoSEQ multiplex PCR was the method, and the copy in TCRdb shows in-frame clones only, minus some. The sample carries around 400,000 clones, over 85% recorded once. The sample comes from a study of blood T cell repertoires in COVID-19. The sample consisted of PBMCs or T cells enriched from blood (not recorded which). The source of this sequence is a woman aged 25 to 45 who had recovered from COVID-19.

CDR3 DNA: TGTGCCAGCAGCCAAGAGGGGCTAGCGGGAGGGATGTACAATGAGCAGTTCTTC. It encodes CASSQEGLAGGMYNEQFF. The genes are TRBV3-1 (or the pseudogene TRBV3-2) and TRBJ2-1; 12 positions match TRBD2. V shed 0 bases and J 4 bases; nucleotides not matched to a gene: 7. Germline loops: CDR1 LGHDT, CDR2 YNNKEL (reference sequence). The CDR3 spans 18 residues.